This T cell receptor (beta chain) was retrieved from a study of blood T cell repertoires in COVID-19. Study as a whole: PBMCs, B-cell-depleted T cells, or T cells were the source of the cDNA or gDNA that made up the material.

Trimming pared 2 bases from V and 7 bases from J, leaving 9 bases between. Germline assignment: CDR1 LNHDA and CDR2 SQIVND (reference sequence). The CDR3 runs 12 residues. In the authors' workflow: Scientists estimated how many nucleated cells there were by amplifying reference gene primers. Measured with immunoSEQ multiplex PCR; TCRdb has only the in-frame clones, and not every one. Clone size and the V and J calls come from that table; the DNA yielded D and trimming. The profile shows 350,000 or so clones, less than 90% of them singletons. The study recruited people aged about 18 to 95 years across approximately 23 US areas. Cohorts were assigned according to the clinical history that participants reported.

V is TRBV19 and J is TRBJ2-7, with no clear D. The sequence came from a woman aged 25 to 45 who had recovered from COVID-19. The sequencing input was PBMCs or T cells enriched from blood (not recorded which). In DNA, the CDR3 is TGTGCCAGTAGTATACCCTATAAAGAGCAGTACTTC. This gives the protein CASSIPYKEQYF. Combining the CDR3 with reference TRBV19 and TRBJ2-7 gives the whole variable domain DGGITQSPKYLFRKEGQNVTLSCEQNLNHDAMYWYRQDPGQGLRLIYYSQIVNDFQKGDIAEGYSVSREKKESFPLTVTSAQKNPTAFYLCASSIPYKEQYFGPGTRLTVT.